This T cell receptor beta chain comes out of a study of regulatory T cells in long-lasting Graves disease. Both iRepertoire HTBI primers and Arm-PCR of CDR3 regions were used to build the TCR beta libraries. Using its own MiXCR run on the multiplex PCR reads, TCRdb lists one record per CDR3 protein. Found here are hundreds of thousands of distinct CDR3 sequences, roughly 15% of them singletons; the top ten hold about 17%. The ends lost 7 bases at V and 5 bases at J; junction bases unmatched: 12. The germline CDR1 and CDR2 sequences are SNHLY and FYNNEI. This CDR3 has 16 residues. The sample's time point: newly diagnosed GD, antithyroid drugs for less than 3 months. PBMCs were the source of the RNA used for TCR sequencing. Another study also made use of these data, one on T cells in Graves' hyperthyroidism and ophthalmopathy.

The V and J genes are TRBV2 and TRBJ2-2; TRBD1 aligns across 8 bases. The sequence was collected from a woman between 25 and 40 years old with Graves disease. Here the sequenced sample was peripheral blood mononuclear cells (PBMCs), taken at new diagnosis, from a patient treated with antithyroid drugs. Here the CDR3 reads CASNLKGTGRTGELFF. In DNA, the CDR3 is TGTGCCAGCAACCTGAAAGGGACAGGTCGTACCGGGGAGCTGTTTTTT.